This T cell receptor beta chain was recovered during a study of T cells in Graves' hyperthyroidism and ophthalmopathy. From germline, CDR1 is MNHEY and CDR2 SVGEGT. V dropped 2 bases and J dropped 10 bases, with 15 bases sitting between them. The CDR3 covers 14 residues. The investigators amplified TCR beta CDR3 regions from RNA transcripts. Initially, a first-round RT-PCR of the TCR CDR3 employed the HTBI primer set. MiXCR was run by TCRdb on the multiplex PCR reads, yielding one entry per CDR3 protein. Of a few hundred thousand distinct CDR3 sequences in the sample, around a sixth were seen once. This clonotype was counted at least ten times. With a duration under 2 months, the hyperthyroidism was newly diagnosed in patients aged 18 to 65. Diagnostic assessment was based on clinical symptoms, serum thyroxine and TRAb, thyroid ultrasound and orbital computed tomography. PBMCs were obtained from about 9 ml fresh peripheral blood.

The sequence was collected from a woman in her twenties or thirties with Graves' hyperthyroidism. The sequenced sample consisted of blood. The chain uses TRBV6-2 or TRBV6-3 and TRBJ2-1; D possibly corresponds to TRBD2 (5 bases). The CDR3 bases are TGTGCCAGCAGTTACCCCGAGGCGGGCGGGGAGCAGTTCTTC. Its translation is CASSYPEAGGEQFF.